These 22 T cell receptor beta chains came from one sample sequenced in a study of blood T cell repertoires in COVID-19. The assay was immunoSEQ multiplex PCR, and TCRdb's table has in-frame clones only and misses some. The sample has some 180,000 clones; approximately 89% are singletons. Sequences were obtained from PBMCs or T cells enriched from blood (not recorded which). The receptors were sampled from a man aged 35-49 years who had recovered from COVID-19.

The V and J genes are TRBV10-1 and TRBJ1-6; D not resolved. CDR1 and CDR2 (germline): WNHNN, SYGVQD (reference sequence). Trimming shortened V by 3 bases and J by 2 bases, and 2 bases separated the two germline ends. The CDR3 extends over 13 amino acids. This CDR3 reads CASSDTYNSPLHF. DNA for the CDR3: TGCGCCAGCAGTGACACCTATAATTCACCCCTCCACTTT.

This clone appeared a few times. CDR3 protein: CASTERAGYTF. CDR3 nucleotide sequence: TGTGCCAGCACCGAGAGGGCTGGCTACACCTTC. The chain has TRBV7-9 and TRBJ1-2; the D is unclear. The CDR3 is 11 amino acids. The V and J ends lost 7 bases and 7 bases respectively, with 10 bases between them. Germline V gene lookup returns CDR1 SEHNR and CDR2 FQNEAQ (reference sequence).

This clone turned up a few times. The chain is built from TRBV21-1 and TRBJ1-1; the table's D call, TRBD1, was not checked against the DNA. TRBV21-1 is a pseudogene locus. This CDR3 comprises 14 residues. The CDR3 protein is CASSKGTGGAVAFF. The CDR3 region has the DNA TGTGCCAGCAGCAAGGGAACAGGGGGCGCGGTAGCTTTCTTT.

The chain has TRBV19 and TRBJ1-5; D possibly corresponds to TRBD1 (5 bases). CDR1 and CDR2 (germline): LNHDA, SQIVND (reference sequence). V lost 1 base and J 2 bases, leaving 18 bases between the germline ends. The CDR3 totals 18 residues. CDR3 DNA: TGTGCCAGTAGTATAGGATTTCGAACAGGCAGTCGCAATCAGCCCCAGCATTTT. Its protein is CASSIGFRTGSRNQPQHF.

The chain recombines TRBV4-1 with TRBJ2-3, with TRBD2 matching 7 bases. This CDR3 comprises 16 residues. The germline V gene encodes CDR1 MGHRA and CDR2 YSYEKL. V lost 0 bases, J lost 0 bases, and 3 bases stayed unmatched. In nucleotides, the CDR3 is TGCGCCAGCAGCCAAGATCGACTAGCCAGCACAGATACGCAGTATTTT. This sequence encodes CASSQDRLASTDTQYF.

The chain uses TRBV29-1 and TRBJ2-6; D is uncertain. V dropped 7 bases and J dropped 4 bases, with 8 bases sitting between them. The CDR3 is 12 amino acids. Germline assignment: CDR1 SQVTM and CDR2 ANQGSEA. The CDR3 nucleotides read TGCAGCGGCGGTAGCGGGGCCAACGTCCTGACTTTC. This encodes CSGGSGANVLTF.

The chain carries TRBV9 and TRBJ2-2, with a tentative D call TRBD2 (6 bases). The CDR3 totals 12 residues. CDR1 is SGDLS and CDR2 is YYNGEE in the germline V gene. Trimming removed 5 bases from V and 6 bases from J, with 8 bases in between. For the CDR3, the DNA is TGTGCCAGCAGGGGGGAGGCCGGGGAGCTGTTTTTT. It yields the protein CASRGEAGELFF.

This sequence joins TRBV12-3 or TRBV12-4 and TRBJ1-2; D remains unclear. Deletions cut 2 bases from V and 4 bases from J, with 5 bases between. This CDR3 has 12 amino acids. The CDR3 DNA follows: TGTGCCAGCAGTTTACTGTCCTATGGCTACACCTTC. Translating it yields CASSLLSYGYTF.

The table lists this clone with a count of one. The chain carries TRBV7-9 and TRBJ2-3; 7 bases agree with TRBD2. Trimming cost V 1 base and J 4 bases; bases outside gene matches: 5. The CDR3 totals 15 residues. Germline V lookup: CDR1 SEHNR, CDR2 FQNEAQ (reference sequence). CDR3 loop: CASSLGGRGPDTQYF. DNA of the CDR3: TGTGCCAGCAGCTTAGGCGGGAGAGGTCCAGATACGCAGTATTTT.

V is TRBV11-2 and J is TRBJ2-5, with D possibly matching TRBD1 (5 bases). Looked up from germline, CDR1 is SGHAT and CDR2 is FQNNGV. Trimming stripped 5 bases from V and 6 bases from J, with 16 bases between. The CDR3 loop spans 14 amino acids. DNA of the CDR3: TGTGCCAGCAGCGCCAGGGAACTGAGGAAGACCCAGTACTTC. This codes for CASSARELRKTQYF.

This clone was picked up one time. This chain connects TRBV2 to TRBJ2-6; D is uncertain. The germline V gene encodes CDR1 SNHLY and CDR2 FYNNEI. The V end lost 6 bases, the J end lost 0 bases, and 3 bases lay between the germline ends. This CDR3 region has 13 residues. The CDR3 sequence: CASSLSGANVLTF. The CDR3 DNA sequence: TGTGCCAGCAGCCTCTCTGGGGCCAACGTCCTGACTTTC.

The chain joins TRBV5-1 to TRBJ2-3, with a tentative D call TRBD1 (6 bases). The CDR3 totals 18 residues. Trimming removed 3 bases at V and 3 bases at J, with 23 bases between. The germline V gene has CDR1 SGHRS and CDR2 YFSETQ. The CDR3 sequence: CASSSGLEVRGRTDTQYF. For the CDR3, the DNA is TGCGCCAGCAGCTCGGGGCTGGAGGTCAGGGGTAGAACAGATACGCAGTATTTT.

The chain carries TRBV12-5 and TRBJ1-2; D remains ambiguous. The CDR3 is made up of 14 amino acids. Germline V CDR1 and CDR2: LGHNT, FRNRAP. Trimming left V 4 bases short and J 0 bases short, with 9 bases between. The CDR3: CASGWRSPNYGYTF. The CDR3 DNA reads TGTGCTAGTGGTTGGAGAAGCCCTAACTATGGCTACACCTTC.

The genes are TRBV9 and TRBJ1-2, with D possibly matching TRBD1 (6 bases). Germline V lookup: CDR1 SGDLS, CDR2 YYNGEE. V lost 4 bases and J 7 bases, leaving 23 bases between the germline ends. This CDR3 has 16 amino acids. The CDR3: CASSPNPPGVGIGYTF. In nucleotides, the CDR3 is TGTGCCAGCAGCCCCAACCCTCCAGGGGTTGGTATTGGCTACACCTTC.

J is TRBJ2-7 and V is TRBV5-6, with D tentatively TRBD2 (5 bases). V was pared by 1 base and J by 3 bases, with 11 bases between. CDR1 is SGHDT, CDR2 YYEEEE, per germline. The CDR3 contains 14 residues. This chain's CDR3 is CASSLTPRDYEQYF. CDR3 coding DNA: TGTGCCAGCAGCTTGACCCCCCGGGACTACGAGCAGTACTTC.

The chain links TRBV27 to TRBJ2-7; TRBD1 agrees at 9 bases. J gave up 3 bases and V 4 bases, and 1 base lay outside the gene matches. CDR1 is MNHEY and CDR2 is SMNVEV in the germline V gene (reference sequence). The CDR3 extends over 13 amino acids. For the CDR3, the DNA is TGTGCCAGCAGTTCGGGACAGGGCTACGAGCAGTACTTC. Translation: CASSSGQGYEQYF.

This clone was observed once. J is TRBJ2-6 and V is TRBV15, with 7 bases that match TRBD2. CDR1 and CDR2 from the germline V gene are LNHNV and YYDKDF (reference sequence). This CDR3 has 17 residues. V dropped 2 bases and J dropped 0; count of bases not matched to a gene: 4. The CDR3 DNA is TGTGCCACCAGCAGAACCCCGGGGGGCTCTGGGGCCAACGTCCTGACTTTC. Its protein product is CATSRTPGGSGANVLTF. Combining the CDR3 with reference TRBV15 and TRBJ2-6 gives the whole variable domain DAMVIQNPRYQVTQFGKPVTLSCSQTLNHNVMYWYQQKSSQAPKLLFHYYDKDFNNEADTPDNFQSRRPNTSFCFLDIRSPGLGDTAMYLCATSRTPGGSGANVLTFGAGSRLTVL.

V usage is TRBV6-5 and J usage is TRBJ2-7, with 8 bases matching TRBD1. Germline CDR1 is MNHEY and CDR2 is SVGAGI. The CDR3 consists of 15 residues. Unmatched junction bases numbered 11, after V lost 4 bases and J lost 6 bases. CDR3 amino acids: CASSSYRGYPREQYF. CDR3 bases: TGTGCCAGCAGTTCCTACAGGGGGTACCCTCGCGAGCAGTACTTC.

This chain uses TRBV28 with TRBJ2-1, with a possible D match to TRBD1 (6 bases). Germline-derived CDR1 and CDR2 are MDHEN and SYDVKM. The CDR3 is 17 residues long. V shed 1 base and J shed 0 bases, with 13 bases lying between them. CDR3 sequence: CASSLFGGRSSYNEQFF. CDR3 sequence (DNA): TGTGCCAGCAGTTTATTTGGGGGCCGGAGCTCCTACAATGAGCAGTTCTTC.

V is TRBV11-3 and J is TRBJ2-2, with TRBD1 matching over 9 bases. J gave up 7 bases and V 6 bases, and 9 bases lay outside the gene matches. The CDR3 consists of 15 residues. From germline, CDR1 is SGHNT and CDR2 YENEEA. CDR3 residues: CASRAGDRVGGELFF. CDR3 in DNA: TGTGCCAGCAGAGCCGGGGACAGGGTCGGCGGGGAGCTGTTTTTT.

The CDR3 region is CASSDPGQGVLNTEAFF. The DNA for the CDR3 is TGTGCCAGCAGTGACCCGGGACAGGGGGTTTTGAACACTGAAGCTTTCTTT. V and J are TRBV6-1 and TRBJ1-1; 11 positions agree with TRBD1. The CDR3 consists of 17 residues. The J segment lost 0 bases and the V segment lost 3 bases, leaving 6 bases of the junction unmatched. Germline assignment: CDR1 MNHNS and CDR2 SASEGT.

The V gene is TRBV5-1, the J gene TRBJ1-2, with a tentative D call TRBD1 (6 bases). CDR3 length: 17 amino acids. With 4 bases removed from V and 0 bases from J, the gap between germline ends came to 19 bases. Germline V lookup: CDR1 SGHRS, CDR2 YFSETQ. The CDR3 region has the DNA TGCGCCAGCAGCACGACCCGCCAGACAGGATCTAACTATGGCTACACCTTC. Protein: CASSTTRQTGSNYGYTF.